These T cell receptor beta chains were read from a single sample in a study of T cell responses to AZD1222 COVID-19 vaccine. Clones were read by immunoSEQ multiplex PCR, and TCRdb kept only the in-frame ones, dropping some. The sample has some 92,000 clones, approximately 90% seen once. The specimen was peripheral blood, collected on day 0 of AZD1222 vaccination. All receptors derive from an adult in good health. CDR3s include the opening cysteine and the closing phenylalanine or tryptophan. A D gene is named only where the DNA matches it firmly. Only part of the rows carry a size: once, few, many, or a class if the clone is expanded.

cdr3_length j_call v_call d_call clone_size cdr3_aa cdr3_nt
15 TRBJ2-7 TRBV7-6 . . CASSARPGHLYEQYF TGTGCCAGCAGCGCTAGGCCGGGACACCTCTACGAGCAGTACTTC
14 TRBJ2-7 TRBV2 . . CASSLQFFSYEQYF TGTGCCAGCAGTCTACAGTTTTTCTCCTACGAGCAGTACTTC
14 TRBJ2-7 TRBV19 TRBD1 . CASSWTGGTSEQYF TGTGCCAGTAGTTGGACAGGGGGCACCAGCGAGCAGTACTTC
13 TRBJ2-7 TRBV2 . . CASGDYLGAEQYF TGTGCCAGCGGGGATTATCTTGGGGCCGAGCAGTACTTC
15 TRBJ1-6 TRBV28 TRBD1 . CASSLLGTANSPLHF TGTGCCAGCAGTTTATTAGGGACAGCTAATTCACCCCTCCACTTT
15 TRBJ1-5 TRBV18 TRBD1 . CASSQGTGIYQPQHF TGTGCCAGCTCACAAGGGACAGGGATCTATCAGCCCCAGCATTTT
13 TRBJ1-1 TRBV7-2 . . CASSFQDNTEAFF TGTGCCAGCAGCTTTCAAGATAACACTGAAGCTTTCTTT
13 TRBJ2-3 TRBV7-8 . . CASTRHSTDTQYF TGTGCCAGCACTAGGCACAGCACAGATACGCAGTATTTT
15 TRBJ2-1 TRBV5-4 TRBD2 . CASSLFQGGYNEQFF TGTGCCAGCAGCTTGTTCCAGGGAGGGTACAATGAGCAGTTCTTC
13 TRBJ1-4 TRBV27 TRBD1 . CASSFRGNEKLFF TGTGCCAGCAGCTTCAGGGGGAATGAAAAACTGTTTTTT
15 TRBJ2-5 TRBV29-1 TRBD2 . CSVAAGLAEEETQYF TGCAGCGTCGCCGCGGGACTAGCGGAGGAGGAGACCCAGTACTTC
14 TRBJ2-3 TRBV3-1/TRBV3-2 TRBD2 . CASLAGGLTDTQYF TGTGCCAGTTTAGCGGGAGGACTCACAGATACGCAGTATTTT
16 TRBJ2-7 TRBV3-1/TRBV3-2 TRBD2 . CASSQDGRVGIYEQYF TGTGCCAGCAGCCAAGACGGGAGGGTGGGGATCTACGAGCAGTACTTC
14 TRBJ1-1 TRBV18 . . CASSRGDMNTEAFF TGTGCCAGCTCACGGGGAGATATGAACACTGAAGCTTTCTTT
14 TRBJ1-2 TRBV10-2 TRBD1 once CASKVGQGHYGYTF TGCGCCAGCAAGGTGGGACAGGGACACTATGGCTACACCTTC
14 TRBJ2-2 TRBV7-3 . few CASSSALNTGELFF TGTGCCAGCAGCTCCGCACTCAACACCGGGGAGCTGTTTTTT
15 TRBJ2-7 TRBV15 . . CATSRAPGSFYEQYF TGTGCCACCAGCAGAGCCCCAGGAAGCTTCTACGAGCAGTACTTC
15 TRBJ1-5 TRBV16 . . CASSQSEYGNQPQHF TGTGCCAGCAGCCAATCGGAATACGGCAATCAGCCCCAGCATTTT
11 TRBJ1-1 TRBV12-3/TRBV12-4 . . CASRILTEAFF TGTGCCAGCAGAATTTTAACTGAAGCTTTCTTT
13 TRBJ1-2 TRBV27 . . CASSSTRDYGYTF TGTGCCAGCAGTTCAACACGGGACTATGGCTACACCTTC
15 TRBJ2-1 TRBV11-3 . . CASSLERVGRNEQFF TGTGCCAGCAGCTTAGAGAGGGTTGGGAGGAATGAGCAGTTCTTC
12 TRBJ1-5 TRBV28 . . CASRRGDQPQHF TGTGCCAGCAGAAGGGGGGATCAGCCCCAGCATTTT
14 TRBJ1-2 TRBV19 . . CASSIWSENYGYTF TGTGCCAGTAGTATATGGTCAGAGAACTATGGCTACACCTTC
12 TRBJ2-7 TRBV5-6 . . CASTMEGYEQYF TGTGCCAGCACCATGGAAGGATACGAGCAGTACTTC
13 TRBJ1-4 TRBV5-1 . . CASTQGFNEKLFF TGCGCCAGCACACAGGGCTTTAATGAAAAACTGTTTTTT
15 TRBJ2-7 TRBV13 . once CASSDTGNIHYEQYF TGTGCCAGCAGCGATACCGGGAACATCCACTACGAGCAGTACTTC
15 TRBJ1-5 TRBV10-2 . . CASSGIRDSNQPQHF TGCGCCAGCAGTGGGATTAGGGATTCCAATCAGCCCCAGCATTTT
17 TRBJ1-6 TRBV6-1 . . CASSEALRGSYNSPLHF TGTGCCAGCAGTGAAGCGTTACGGGGCAGCTATAATTCACCCCTCCACTTT
13 TRBJ2-3 TRBV12-3/TRBV12-4 . . CASSLGYTDTQYF TGTGCCAGCAGTTTAGGGTACACAGATACGCAGTATTTT